This TCR beta chain originates from a study of PD-1 blockade in classical Hodgkin lymphoma. Study summary: Nivolumab dosed at 3 mg/kg went to patients intravenously every 2 weeks.

Study-level points and caveats: Significant TCR diversity gains by C4D1 occurred in CD4+ but not CD8+ cells. Baseline diversity was lower in partial responders and progressors than complete responders. Factors driving the repertoire differences, possibly disease activity or prior therapy, remain undefined.

The V segment lost 5 bases and the J segment 2 bases; nucleotides outside the gene matches: 17. Germline CDR1 and CDR2: SGHVS and FNYEAQ. This CDR3 is built from 20 residues. Sequenced by immunoSEQ multiplex PCR; TCRdb stores in-frame clones only, minus some. The sample includes roughly 30,000 clones, roughly 80% seen only once; the top ten take about 0.59%. To note about this clone: Its antigen is undetermined.

Regarding time point: cycle 4 day 1 (C4D1), after five to seven weeks of nivolumab. Brentuximab vedotin exposure varied among the patients, all of whom had relapsed after autologous stem cell transplantation. CD4+ T cells were purified from thawed PBMCs by magnetic negative selection. The sequencing used CD4+ T cells from blood, collected before the fourth cycle of nivolumab. The rearrangement uses TRBV7-6 and TRBJ2-2, with TRBD2 identical over 10 bases. The receptor was isolated from a human donor with classical Hodgkin lymphoma. CDR3 amino acids: CASSVLAVSASGGNTGELFF. DNA of the CDR3: TGTGCCAGCAGCGTCCTGGCGGTATCAGCTAGCGGGGGTAACACCGGGGAGCTGTTTTTT.